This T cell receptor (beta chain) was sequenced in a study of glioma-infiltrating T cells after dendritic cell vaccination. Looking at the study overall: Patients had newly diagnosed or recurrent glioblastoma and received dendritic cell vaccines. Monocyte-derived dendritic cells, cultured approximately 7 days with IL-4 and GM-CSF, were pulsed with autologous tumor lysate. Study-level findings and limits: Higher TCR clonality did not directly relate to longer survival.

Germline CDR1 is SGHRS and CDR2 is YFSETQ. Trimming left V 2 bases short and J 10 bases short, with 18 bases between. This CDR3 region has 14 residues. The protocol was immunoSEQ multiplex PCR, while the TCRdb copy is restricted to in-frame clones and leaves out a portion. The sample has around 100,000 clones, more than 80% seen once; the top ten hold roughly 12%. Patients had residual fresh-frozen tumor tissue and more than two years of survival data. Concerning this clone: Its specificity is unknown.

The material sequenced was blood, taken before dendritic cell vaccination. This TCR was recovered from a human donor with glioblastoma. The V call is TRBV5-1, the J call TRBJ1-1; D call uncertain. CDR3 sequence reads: CASSFEGPHWGAFF. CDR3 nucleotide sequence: TGCGCCAGCAGCTTCGAGGGTCCTCACTGGGGAGCTTTCTTT.